This record looks at one TCR beta chain sequence and its context. Profiled with immunoSEQ multiplex PCR; TCRdb holds only in-frame clones, not every one. The sample records under 350,000 clones, around 90% being singletons. The sample comes from a study of blood T cell repertoires in COVID-19. Participants came from some 23 US areas, aged about 18 to 89 years. Recovered status applied to Cohort 3 donors who had two consecutive negative PCRs. It also applied to those with clearance or with symptom resolution. The length of the CDR3 is 15 residues. Trimming pared 4 bases from V and 4 bases from J, leaving 14 bases between. The germline V gene encodes CDR1 WNHNN and CDR2 SYGVQD (reference sequence).

Material: PBMCs or T cells enriched from blood (not recorded which). The TCR was taken from a man aged 55-75 years who had recovered from COVID-19. The chain is built from TRBV10-1 and TRBJ2-1; weak D call: TRBD1 (6 bases). CDR3 bases: TGCGCCAGCAGTGCTGGGACACTTTCTTACAATGAGCAGTTCTTC. Its protein product is CASSAGTLSYNEQFF.